The rows below give T cell receptor beta chains drawn from one sample of a study of T cells in narcolepsy. Clones were sequenced by immunoSEQ multiplex PCR, and TCRdb holds only the in-frame ones, with some missing. Counted here are over 40,000 clones, around 88% occurring once; the ten biggest clones make up under 1.5%. The sample comprised CD45RA- memory CD4+ T cells from PBMCs. The receptors derive from a human donor with narcolepsy. The CDR3 runs from the conserved cysteine through the conserved F or W. The order of the fields is J gene, clone size, D gene, V gene, CDR3 protein, CDR3 DNA. D genes are given only for firm matches. A clone size is listed for some rows: how often the clone was seen (once, few, many), or a class if it is expanded.

J gene: TRBJ2-5; clone size: few; D gene: .; V gene: TRBV7-6; CDR3 protein: CASVLGGNSRGETQYF; CDR3 DNA: TGTGCCAGCGTTCTCGGCGGGAACAGCCGGGGGGAGACCCAGTACTTC
J gene: TRBJ2-3; clone size: .; D gene: TRBD2; V gene: TRBV7-8; CDR3 protein: CASSVWTSGLGDTQYF; CDR3 DNA: TGTGCCAGCAGCGTATGGACTAGCGGTTTGGGGGATACGCAGTATTTT
J gene: TRBJ2-7; clone size: .; D gene: TRBD2; V gene: TRBV7-2; CDR3 protein: CASSYSAGGYEQYF; CDR3 DNA: TGTGCCAGCAGCTACTCAGCGGGGGGTTACGAGCAGTACTTC
J gene: TRBJ2-2; clone size: .; D gene: .; V gene: TRBV18; CDR3 protein: CASSPLASNTGELFF; CDR3 DNA: TGTGCCAGCTCACCATTGGCTTCGAACACCGGGGAGCTGTTTTTT
J gene: TRBJ2-2; clone size: .; D gene: .; V gene: TRBV5-1; CDR3 protein: CASSEAPGANTGELFF; CDR3 DNA: TGCGCCAGCAGCGAGGCCCCGGGGGCAAACACCGGGGAGCTGTTTTTT
J gene: TRBJ1-2; clone size: .; D gene: .; V gene: TRBV7-6; CDR3 protein: CASSLDRGYTF; CDR3 DNA: TGTGCCAGCAGCTTAGATAGGGGCTACACCTTC
J gene: TRBJ2-2; clone size: once; D gene: TRBD2; V gene: TRBV11-3; CDR3 protein: CASSLDLALSGRPAGELFF; CDR3 DNA: TGTGCCAGCAGCTTAGATTTAGCTCTCAGCGGGAGACCCGCCGGGGAGCTGTTTTTT
J gene: TRBJ2-2; clone size: .; D gene: TRBD2; V gene: TRBV29-1; CDR3 protein: CSVTRGTSGGGGTGELFF; CDR3 DNA: TGCAGCGTTACTCGCGGGACTAGCGGGGGAGGAGGCACCGGGGAGCTGTTTTTT
J gene: TRBJ1-1; clone size: once; D gene: .; V gene: TRBV7-2; CDR3 protein: CASSSDPLNTEAFF; CDR3 DNA: TGTGCCAGCAGCTCCGATCCCTTGAACACTGAAGCTTTCTTT
J gene: TRBJ1-3; clone size: .; D gene: TRBD1; V gene: TRBV15; CDR3 protein: CATSRAGGGNTIYF; CDR3 DNA: TGTGCCACCAGCAGAGCAGGGGGTGGAAACACCATATATTTT
J gene: TRBJ2-2; clone size: .; D gene: TRBD2; V gene: TRBV4-2; CDR3 protein: CASSYGTSRNTGELFF; CDR3 DNA: TGTGCCAGCAGCTATGGGACTAGCCGGAACACCGGGGAGCTGTTTTTT
J gene: TRBJ2-1; clone size: .; D gene: .; V gene: TRBV6-1; CDR3 protein: CASAKEGANYNEQFF; CDR3 DNA: TGTGCCAGCGCTAAGGAGGGGGCAAACTACAATGAGCAGTTCTTC
J gene: TRBJ2-7; clone size: .; D gene: .; V gene: TRBV6-1; CDR3 protein: CASSDQGQRDEQYF; CDR3 DNA: TGTGCCAGCAGTGATCAGGGGCAGCGCGACGAGCAGTACTTC
J gene: TRBJ1-2; clone size: .; D gene: TRBD1; V gene: TRBV5-1; CDR3 protein: CASSPRDRGDGYTF; CDR3 DNA: TGCGCCAGCAGCCCCAGGGACAGGGGGGATGGCTACACCTTC